One sample yielded the 27 T cell receptor beta chains listed below, sequenced in a study of cytomegalovirus exposure and HLA in healthy donors. Here immunoSEQ multiplex PCR was the method, and the copy in TCRdb shows in-frame clones only, minus some. The sample has fewer than 90,000 clones, almost 97% seen once. The sample comprised PBMCs. The source is a man between 18 and 29 years old in good health and CMV-seropositive.

The gene calls are TRBV28 and TRBJ1-1; D not resolved. Germline CDR1 and CDR2: MDHEN and SYDVKM. V lost 6 bases to trimming and J lost 3 bases, with 8 bases between them. The CDR3 loop spans 12 amino acids. In DNA, the CDR3 is TGTGCCAGCAGGCTGCAGGACACTGAAGCTTTCTTT. Amino acid sequence: CASRLQDTEAFF.

The V gene is TRBV5-1, the J gene TRBJ2-1, with 10 bases lining up with TRBD2. With 5 bases clipped from V and 7 bases from J, the junction kept 6 bases outside the gene matches. This CDR3 contains 14 residues. Germline CDR1 reads SGHRS; CDR2 reads YFSETQ. The CDR3 sequence is CASRAGGPFNEQFF. DNA of the CDR3: TGCGCCAGCAGAGCGGGAGGGCCGTTTAATGAGCAGTTCTTC. The full variable domain, rest sourced from reference TRBV5-1 and TRBJ2-1, is KAGVTQTPRYLIKTRGQQVTLSCSPISGHRSVSWYQQTPGQGLQFLFEYFSETQRNKGNFPGRFSGRQFSNSRSEMNVSTLELGDSALYLCASRAGGPFNEQFFGPGTRLTVL.

V and J are TRBV7-3 and TRBJ2-6; D gene ambiguous. The CDR3 spans 15 residues. Trimming took off 5 bases at V and 0 bases at J, with 8 bases between the two ends. CDR1 is SGHTA and CDR2 is FQGTGA in the germline V gene. Here the CDR3 DNA reads TGTGCCAGCAGCCCCCCCTCCTCTGGGGCCAACGTCCTGACTTTC. Its protein is CASSPPSSGANVLTF.

The chain joins TRBV10-2 to TRBJ2-7, with TRBD2 matching over 12 bases. The CDR3 is made up of 15 amino acids. V lost 2 bases to trimming and J lost 1 base; unmatched junction nucleotides: 0. Germline CDR1 is WSHSY and CDR2 is SAAADI. CDR3 residues: CASSELAGGSYEQYF. The CDR3 DNA is TGCGCCAGCAGTGAGCTAGCGGGAGGGTCCTACGAGCAGTACTTC.

The chain has TRBV5-1 and TRBJ2-5, with 11 bases fitting TRBD1. Germline V gives CDR1 SGHRS, CDR2 YFSETQ. J gave up 1 base and V 4 bases, and 6 bases lay outside the gene matches. This CDR3 has 16 residues. The chain's CDR3 is CASSGAGTGGQETQYF. Written as DNA, the CDR3 is TGCGCCAGCAGCGGCGCCGGGACAGGGGGCCAAGAGACCCAGTACTTC.

The gene calls are TRBV13 and TRBJ2-2; the match to TRBD2 covers 8 bases. Germline V CDR1 and CDR2: PRHDT, FYEKMQ (reference sequence). J was trimmed by 6 bases and V by 0 bases; bases with no gene match: 3. The CDR3 is made up of 15 amino acids. CDR3 DNA sequence: TGTGCCAGCAGCTTAGGAGCGGGAGTAGCCGGGGAGCTGTTTTTT. Its translation: CASSLGAGVAGELFF.

The rearrangement joins TRBV5-1 to TRBJ2-3; weak D call: TRBD2 (6 bases). V was shortened by 2 bases and J by 3 bases, with 13 bases between the two germline ends. CDR3 length equals 15 residues. Germline values: CDR1 SGHRS, CDR2 YFSETQ. The chain's CDR3 is CASSFRGSLTDTQYF. DNA of the CDR3: TGCGCCAGCAGCTTTCGGGGGAGTCTTACAGATACGCAGTATTTT.

This chain joins TRBV6-5 and TRBJ2-7; tentatively, D is TRBD1 (6 bases). The germline CDR1 and CDR2 sequences are MNHEY and SVGAGI. Trimming removed 2 bases from V and 5 bases from J, with 16 bases in between. The CDR3 sequence is 15 residues long. The chain's CDR3 is CASSYGSTGSHEQYF. The CDR3 DNA follows: TGTGCCAGCAGTTACGGGAGCACAGGGAGCCACGAGCAGTACTTC.

This chain connects TRBV14 to TRBJ1-2; TRBD1 matches 7 bases. CDR1 and CDR2 (germline): SGHDN, FVKESK. The CDR3 is 14 residues long. V shed 1 base and J 6 bases; nucleotides not matched to a gene: 5. CDR3 DNA sequence: TGTGCCAGCAGCCAAGTCAGACAGGGCGATGGCTACACCTTC. This codes for CASSQVRQGDGYTF.

The chain couples TRBV5-4 to TRBJ2-7; D might be TRBD2 (6 bases). Germline values: CDR1 SGHNT, CDR2 YYREEE (reference sequence). The V and J ends lost 6 bases and 4 bases respectively, with 20 bases between them. The CDR3 has 15 residues. The DNA for the CDR3 is TGTGCCAGCAACTCATGGGGGGATACACCTTACGAGCAGTACTTC. Protein product: CASNSWGDTPYEQYF.

V gene TRBV7-9 combines with J gene TRBJ2-5, with 8 bases aligning to TRBD2. With 1 base clipped from V and 1 base from J, the junction kept 5 bases outside the gene matches. Germline V gene data show CDR1 as SEHNR and CDR2 as FQNEAQ (reference sequence). This CDR3 has 16 amino acids. The CDR3 region is CASSLGLAGPQETQYF. Here the CDR3 DNA reads TGTGCCAGCAGCTTAGGGCTAGCGGGTCCCCAAGAGACCCAGTACTTC. Variable domain in full (rest from reference TRBV7-9 and TRBJ2-5): DTGVSQNPRHKITKRGQNVTFRCDPISEHNRLYWYRQTLGQGPEFLTYFQNEAQLEKSRLLSDRFSAERPKGSFSTLEIQRTEQGDSAMYLCASSLGLAGPQETQYFGPGTRLLVL.

The V gene is TRBV30, the J gene TRBJ2-7; the D gene is possibly TRBD1 (6 bases). This CDR3 spans 15 amino acids. Trimming stripped 2 bases from V and 3 bases from J, with 17 bases between. Germline V CDR1 and CDR2: GTSNPN, SVGIG (reference sequence). The CDR3 spells CAWSILVQGLYEQYF. The CDR3 DNA sequence: TGTGCCTGGAGTATATTAGTACAGGGCCTCTACGAGCAGTACTTC.

This chain joins TRBV5-4 and TRBJ1-1, with TRBD1 matching 8 bases. V lost 5 bases, J lost 1 base, and 4 bases stayed unmatched. Germline CDR1 and CDR2: SGHNT and YYREEE (reference sequence). The CDR3 has 14 residues. The CDR3 coding sequence is TGTGCCAGCAGTAACAGGGGGAGGAACACTGAAGCTTTCTTT. Translated: CASSNRGRNTEAFF.

This clone was seen a single time. CDR3 nucleotide sequence: TGTGCCAGCAGCTCCAGACCGGGACAGACAAATGAAAAACTGTTTTTT. This gives the protein CASSSRPGQTNEKLFF. The V gene is TRBV7-9, the J gene TRBJ1-4, with 7 bases that match TRBD1. Germline trimming cut 4 bases from V and 5 bases from J; bases unmatched to any gene: 10. Germline values: CDR1 SEHNR, CDR2 FQNEAQ (reference sequence). CDR3 length: 16 amino acids.

The V gene is TRBV5-4, the J gene TRBJ2-7; 14 bases align to TRBD2. CDR3 length equals 16 residues. V lost 4 bases, J lost 2 bases, and 5 bases stayed unmatched. Per germline, CDR1 SGHNT and CDR2 YYREEE (reference sequence). The CDR3 spells CASSAGTSGSPYEQYF. The CDR3 DNA reads TGTGCCAGCAGCGCTGGGACTAGCGGGAGTCCCTACGAGCAGTACTTC.

The chain links TRBV7-8 to TRBJ1-5; TRBD1 agrees at 7 bases. This CDR3 spans 16 amino acids. Germline trimming cut 5 bases from V and 0 bases from J; bases unmatched to any gene: 7. CDR1 SGHVS and CDR2 FQNEAQ come from the germline V gene. The CDR3 DNA follows: TGTGCCAGCAGCGCCCGGGACAGCTATAGCAATCAGCCCCAGCATTTT. It specifies CASSARDSYSNQPQHF.

The chain has TRBV28 and TRBJ1-1; D uncertain. Germline V gene lookup returns CDR1 MDHEN and CDR2 SYDVKM. This CDR3 has 12 residues. Trimming took off 6 bases at V and 6 bases at J, with 11 bases between the two ends. As DNA, the CDR3 is TGTGCCAGCAGCGACCAGGATTCTGAAGCTTTCTTT. Translating it yields CASSDQDSEAFF. The full variable domain, with the rest looked up from reference TRBV28 and TRBJ1-1, is DVKVTQSSRYLVKRTGEKVFLECVQDMDHENMFWYRQDPGLGLRLIYFSYDVKMKEKGDIPEGYSVSREKKERFSLILESASTNQTSMYLCASSDQDSEAFFGQGTRLTVV.

This clone was detected only once. The chain joins TRBV5-1 to TRBJ2-5, with D tentatively TRBD2 (6 bases). This CDR3 spans 14 amino acids. Trimming pared 4 bases from V and 5 bases from J, leaving 15 bases between. CDR1 SGHRS and CDR2 YFSETQ come from the germline V gene. CDR3 region: CASSTTGRGETQYF. Written as DNA, the CDR3 is TGCGCCAGCAGCACGACCGGTCGGGGGGAGACCCAGTACTTC.

This CDR3 is CATRLGTGDRYTEAFF. The CDR3 nucleotides read TGTGCCACCAGGTTAGGGACAGGGGATCGGTACACTGAAGCTTTCTTT. V is TRBV15 and J is TRBJ1-1; 10 bases line up with TRBD1. CDR3 length: 16 residues. Germline V lookup: CDR1 LNHNV, CDR2 YYDKDF (reference sequence). The junction had 10 bases not matched to a gene; V was cut back by 6 bases and J by 3 bases.

This chain connects TRBV10-3 to TRBJ1-1; D is perhaps TRBD1 (5 bases). There are 13 residues in the CDR3. V lost 4 bases and J lost 3, with 9 bases in between. Germline CDR1 is ENHRY and CDR2 is SYGVKD. CDR3 protein: CAISAREDTEAFF. The CDR3 DNA sequence: TGTGCCATCAGTGCCAGGGAGGACACTGAAGCTTTCTTT.

The rearrangement links TRBV29-1 to TRBJ2-1, with 16 bases fitting TRBD2. Germline V gene sequence: CDR1 SQVTM, CDR2 ANQGSEA. The CDR3 covers 16 residues. Trimming at V came to 6 bases and at J to 9 bases, leaving 11 bases not matched to a gene. DNA of the CDR3: TGCAGCGTGGAGGGCGGGACTAGCGGGAGGGCCGGTGAGCAGTTCTTC. This gives the protein CSVEGGTSGRAGEQFF.

The chain carries TRBV30 and TRBJ2-2; D perhaps matches TRBD1 (5 bases). Germline V CDR1 and CDR2: GTSNPN, SVGIG (reference sequence). Trimming removed 0 bases from V and 9 bases from J, with 17 bases in between. The CDR3 consists of 15 residues. CDR3 in amino acids: CAWSVLSFVGRELFF. Here the CDR3 DNA reads TGTGCCTGGAGTGTTTTATCTTTTGTGGGGCGGGAGCTGTTTTTT.

The chain recombines TRBV18 with TRBJ2-7; D gene ambiguous. The CDR3 spans 14 residues. Germline V gene lookup returns CDR1 KGHSH and CDR2 LQKENI. Trimming pared 3 bases from V and 7 bases from J, leaving 16 bases between. This CDR3 reads CASSPASIVIEQYF. The CDR3 DNA sequence: TGTGCCAGCTCACCCGCCTCTATCGTCATTGAGCAGTACTTC.

V is TRBV27 and J is TRBJ2-5; 8 bases are a match to TRBD2. Germline CDR1 and CDR2: MNHEY and SMNVEV (reference sequence). The CDR3 sequence is 14 residues long. Trimming cost V 5 bases and J 2 bases; bases outside gene matches: 4. DNA for the CDR3: TGTGCCAGCAGTCCGGGGGGGTTACAAGAGACCCAGTACTTC. Protein: CASSPGGLQETQYF.

The chain combines TRBV5-1 with TRBJ2-7; TRBD1 is a possible D gene (6 bases). There are 14 residues in the CDR3. In germline, CDR1 is SGHRS, CDR2 YFSETQ. V was shortened by 1 base and J by 3 bases, with 11 bases between the two germline ends. DNA of the CDR3: TGCGCCAGCAGCTTGACCGGGACACTCTACGAGCAGTACTTC. It encodes CASSLTGTLYEQYF.

This chain connects TRBV30 to TRBJ1-4; TRBD1 agrees at 8 bases. This CDR3 is built from 13 residues. The J segment lost 4 bases and the V segment lost 7 bases, leaving 5 bases of the junction unmatched. Per germline, CDR1 GTSNPN and CDR2 SVGIG (reference sequence). The CDR3 spells CAFNRGGNEKLFF. CDR3 sequence (DNA): TGTGCCTTTAACAGGGGGGGTAATGAAAAACTGTTTTTT.

The rearrangement joins TRBV10-3 to TRBJ1-1; TRBD1 matches 7 bases. V shed 10 bases, J shed 7 bases, and the junction held 15 bases outside the gene matches. Germline lookup yields CDR1 ENHRY and CDR2 SYGVKD. CDR3 length: 14 amino acids. CDR3 DNA sequence: TGTGCCACCAAGAGTGAGGAGGGGGCTGGTGAAGCTTTCTTT. It yields the protein CATKSEEGAGEAFF.